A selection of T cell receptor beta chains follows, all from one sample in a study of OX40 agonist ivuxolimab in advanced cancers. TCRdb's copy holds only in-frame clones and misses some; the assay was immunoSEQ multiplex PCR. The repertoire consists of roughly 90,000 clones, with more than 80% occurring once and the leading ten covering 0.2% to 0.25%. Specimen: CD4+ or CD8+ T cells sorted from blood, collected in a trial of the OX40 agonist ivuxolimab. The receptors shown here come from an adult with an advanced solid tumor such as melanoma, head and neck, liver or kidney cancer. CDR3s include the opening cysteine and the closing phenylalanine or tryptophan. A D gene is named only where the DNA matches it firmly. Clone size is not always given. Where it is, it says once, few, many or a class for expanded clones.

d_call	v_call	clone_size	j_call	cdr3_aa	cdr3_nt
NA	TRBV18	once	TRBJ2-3	CASSPLGPTKGTDTQYF	TGTGCCAGCTCACCACTCGGACCTACGAAGGGGACAGATACGCAGTATTTT
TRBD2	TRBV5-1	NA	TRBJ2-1	CASSLAGGGAYNEQFF	TGCGCCAGCAGCTTGGCTGGCGGGGGGGCGTATAATGAGCAGTTCTTC
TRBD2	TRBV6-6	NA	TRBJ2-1	CASSQHSGRGNEQFF	TGTGCCAGCAGCCAACATAGCGGGAGGGGGAATGAGCAGTTCTTC
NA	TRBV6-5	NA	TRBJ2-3	CASTQPGTDTQYF	TGTGCCAGCACCCAACCAGGCACAGATACGCAGTATTTT
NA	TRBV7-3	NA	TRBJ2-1	CASSPVRDSYNEQFF	TGTGCCAGCAGTCCTGTACGGGATTCCTACAATGAGCAGTTCTTC
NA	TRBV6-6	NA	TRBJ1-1	CASSLGSRTEAFF	TGTGCCAGCAGCCTCGGGTCTCGCACTGAAGCTTTCTTT
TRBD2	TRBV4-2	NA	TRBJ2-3	CASSPTGTSFNTDTQYF	TGTGCCAGCAGCCCTACCGGGACTAGCTTTAACACAGATACGCAGTATTTT
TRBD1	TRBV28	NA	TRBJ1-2	CASISGQNYGYTF	TGTGCCAGCATCTCGGGACAGAACTATGGCTACACCTTC
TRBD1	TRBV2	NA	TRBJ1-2	CASSGTGGNYGYTF	TGTGCCAGCAGTGGGACAGGAGGGAACTATGGCTACACCTTC
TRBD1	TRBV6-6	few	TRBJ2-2	CASSYQTGSTGELFF	TGTGCCAGCAGTTACCAGACAGGGAGCACCGGGGAGCTGTTTTTT